Presented here are 13 T cell receptor beta chains from one specimen sequenced in a study of T cell responses to AZD1222 COVID-19 vaccine. Here immunoSEQ multiplex PCR was the method, and the copy in TCRdb shows in-frame clones only, minus some. In the table there are 86,000 or so clones, over 80% of which are singletons. Sample: peripheral blood, taken 28 days after the second AZD1222 dose. The origin of the receptors is an adult who received the AZD1222 COVID-19 vaccine.

The CDR3 reads CASSLEGSSGTPRTYEQYF. CDR3 DNA: TGTGCCAGCAGCTTAGAGGGTTCTAGCGGGACCCCCCGGACCTACGAGCAGTACTTC. The V and J genes are TRBV7-2 and TRBJ2-7; 9 positions agree with TRBD2. CDR1 is SGHTA and CDR2 is FQGNSA in the germline V gene. This CDR3 contains 19 residues. The J segment lost 2 bases and the V segment lost 1 base, leaving 15 bases of the junction unmatched.

The J gene is TRBJ1-5, the V gene TRBV19; no reliable D call. V lost 10 bases and J lost 2, with 12 bases in between. The CDR3 covers 13 residues. The germline V gene has CDR1 LNHDA and CDR2 SQIVND (reference sequence). The CDR3 reads CATTQRGNQPQHF. The CDR3, as DNA: TGTGCCACGACCCAAAGGGGCAATCAGCCCCAGCATTTT.

This rearrangement joins TRBV9 to TRBJ1-2, with 8 bases aligning to TRBD1. After removal of 2 bases from V and 4 bases from J, the junction contained 7 bases not matched to a gene. CDR3 length: 15 residues. Germline CDR1 SGDLS, CDR2 YYNGEE. The CDR3 DNA is TGTGCCAGCAGCGTCACCTCACAGGGGGTCTATGGCTACACCTTC. It is translated as CASSVTSQGVYGYTF.

V usage is TRBV5-1 and J usage is TRBJ1-6; D uncertain. Germline V lookup: CDR1 SGHRS, CDR2 YFSETQ. This CDR3 region has 13 residues. Trimming shortened V by 4 bases and J by 6 bases, and 8 bases separated the two germline ends. The chain's CDR3 is CASSPEGNSPLHF. The CDR3 DNA is TGCGCCAGCAGCCCGGAGGGTAATTCACCCCTCCACTTT.

V usage is TRBV12-3 or TRBV12-4 and J usage is TRBJ1-2; perhaps TRBD1 as D (5 bases). This CDR3 is built from 12 residues. V dropped 11 bases and J dropped 4 bases, with 14 bases sitting between them. This chain's CDR3 is CAAGRGGYGYTF. CDR3 in DNA: TGTGCCGCCGGGCGGGGGGGCTATGGCTACACCTTC.

This chain links TRBV5-4 with TRBJ1-1; the D is unclear. V gave up 1 base and J gave up 5 bases, with 15 bases separating them. The CDR3 length is 15 residues. CDR1 SGHNT and CDR2 YYREEE come from the germline V gene (reference sequence). The CDR3 is CASSLPFAGWTEAFF. The CDR3, as DNA: TGTGCCAGCAGCTTGCCTTTCGCGGGGTGGACTGAAGCTTTCTTT.

This clone has more than one count but fewer than ten. The chain joins TRBV6-5 to TRBJ2-7; tentatively, D is TRBD1 or TRBD2 (5 bases each). The CDR3 has 13 residues. Germline V CDR1 and CDR2: MNHEY, SVGAGI. V was clipped by 6 bases and J by 2 bases, with 11 bases between them. CDR3 coding DNA: TGTGCCAGCAGCCCCGGGGCAACCTACGAGCAGTACTTC. Its translation: CASSPGATYEQYF.

The rearrangement uses TRBV7-2 and TRBJ1-5; 8 bases agree with TRBD1. The germline gives CDR1 SGHTA, CDR2 FQGNSA. V dropped 3 bases and J dropped 7; count of bases not matched to a gene: 8. This CDR3 region has 15 residues. CDR3 amino acids: CASSFGQGGWQPQHF. The CDR3 region has the DNA TGTGCCAGCAGCTTTGGACAGGGAGGGTGGCAGCCCCAGCATTTT.

This chain connects TRBV7-8 to TRBJ1-1; possibly TRBD1 for D (6 bases). Germline loops: CDR1 SGHVS, CDR2 FQNEAQ. Trimming shortened V by 2 bases and J by 1 base, and 11 bases separated the two germline ends. This CDR3 is built from 15 residues. CDR3 nucleotides: TGTGCCAGCAGCTTACCCGGACAGAGGAACACTGAAGCTTTCTTT. Its protein is CASSLPGQRNTEAFF.

The V gene is TRBV11-2, the J gene TRBJ2-1; no clear D gene. The CDR3 contains 16 residues. Germline V gene sequence: CDR1 SGHAT, CDR2 FQNNGV. V was cut by 1 base and J by 0 bases, with 10 bases left in between. CDR3 DNA sequence: TGTGCCAGCAGCTTAGGGGCTCAGCGCTCCTACAATGAGCAGTTCTTC. The encoded protein is CASSLGAQRSYNEQFF.

This chain connects TRBV5-1 to TRBJ1-4; a weak D match, TRBD1 (6 bases). Germline lookup yields CDR1 SGHRS and CDR2 YFSETQ. The CDR3 covers 15 residues. V lost 4 bases and J 2 bases, leaving 12 bases between the germline ends. In DNA, the CDR3 is TGCGCCAGCAGCCCCCAGGGGCCCACTAATGAAAAACTGTTTTTT. It codes for CASSPQGPTNEKLFF. Full variable domain (outside the CDR3, taken from reference TRBV5-1 and TRBJ1-4): KAGVTQTPRYLIKTRGQQVTLSCSPISGHRSVSWYQQTPGQGLQFLFEYFSETQRNKGNFPGRFSGRQFSNSRSEMNVSTLELGDSALYLCASSPQGPTNEKLFFGSGTQLSVL.

As concerns this clone: Germline is not matched at one junction end, which may reflect a read error. This chain links TRBV28 with TRBJ2-7, with 8 bases aligning to TRBD2. The germline gives CDR1 MDHEN, CDR2 SYDVKM. This CDR3 is 16 amino acids long. The CDR3 is CASSLSNAGGKGKQYF. For the CDR3, the DNA is TGTGCCAGCAGCTTATCCAACGCGGGAGGAAAAGGGAAGCAGTACTTC.

This clone was observed once. The J gene is TRBJ1-1, the V gene TRBV12-3 or TRBV12-4; a possible D gene is TRBD1 (6 bases). The germline V and J ends were trimmed by 7 bases and 7 bases, with 13 bases remaining between them. This CDR3 has 12 amino acids. This chain's CDR3 is CASNNRESEAFF. The CDR3 DNA reads as TGTGCCAGCAACAACAGGGAGAGTGAAGCTTTCTTT.